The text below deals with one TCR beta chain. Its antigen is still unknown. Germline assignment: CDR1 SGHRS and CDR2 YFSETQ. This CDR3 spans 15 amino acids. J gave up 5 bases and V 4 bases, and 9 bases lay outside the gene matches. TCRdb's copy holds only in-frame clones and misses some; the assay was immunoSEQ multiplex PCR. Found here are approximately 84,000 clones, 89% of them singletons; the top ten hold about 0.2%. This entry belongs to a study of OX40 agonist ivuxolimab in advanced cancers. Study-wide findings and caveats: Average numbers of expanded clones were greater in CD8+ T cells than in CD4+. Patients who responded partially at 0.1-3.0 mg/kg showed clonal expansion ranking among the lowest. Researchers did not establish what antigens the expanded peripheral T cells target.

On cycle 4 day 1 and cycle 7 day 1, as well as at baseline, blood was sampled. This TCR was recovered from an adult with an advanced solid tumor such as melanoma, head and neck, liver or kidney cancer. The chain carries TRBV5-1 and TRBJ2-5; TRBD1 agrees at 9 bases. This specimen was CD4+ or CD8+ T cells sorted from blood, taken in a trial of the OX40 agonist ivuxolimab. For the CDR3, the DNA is TGCGCCAGCAGCCGCGGACAGGGGAGTAGGGAGACCCAGTACTTC. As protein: CASSRGQGSRETQYF. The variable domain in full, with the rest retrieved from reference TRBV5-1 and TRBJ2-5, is KAGVTQTPRYLIKTRGQQVTLSCSPISGHRSVSWYQQTPGQGLQFLFEYFSETQRNKGNFPGRFSGRQFSNSRSEMNVSTLELGDSALYLCASSRGQGSRETQYFGPGTRLLVL.